These T cell receptor beta chains were read from a single sample in a study of blood T cells in healthy people across ages. TCRdb re-derived calls from the 5' RACE reads in MiXCR, one entry per CDR3 protein. The sample consists of 650,000 to 1,000,000 distinct CDR3 sequences, 35% to 40% of them appearing once. Sequenced sample: blood. All receptors derive from a young man in good health. CDR3s include the opening cysteine and the closing phenylalanine or tryptophan. D genes are given only for firm matches. Expanded clones are given a class, and other clones once, few, many or no size at all.

j_call v_call d_call clone_size cdr3_length cdr3_nt cdr3_aa
TRBJ1-4 TRBV7-9 . few 16 TGTGCCAGCAGCTTACCCAAGGACGGGGGTTTGGAAAAACTGTTTTTT CASSLPKDGGLEKLFF
TRBJ2-3 TRBV7-2 TRBD2 many 15 TGTGCCAGCAGCTTAACGTTACTAGCGGGGGAGGTTGTGTATTTT CASSLTLLAGEVVYF
TRBJ2-5 TRBV12-3/TRBV12-4 TRBD1 few 15 TGTGCCAGCAGCCCGGGGACAGGGTATTCCGTGGCCCAGTACTTC CASSPGTGYSVAQYF
TRBJ2-5 TRBV12-3/TRBV12-4 . once 15 TGTGCCAGCAGGACCATAGCGGATCCACAAGAGACCCAGTACTTC CASRTIADPQETQYF
TRBJ1-1 TRBV7-2 . . 15 TGTGCCAGCAGCTCGGGACACCTTATGAACACTGAAGCTTTCTTT CASSSGHLMNTEAFF
TRBJ2-3 TRBV5-1 . . 16 TGCGCCAGCAGCTTGGAAGACGGAAGTAGCACAGATACGCAGTATTTT CASSLEDGSSTDTQYF
TRBJ2-1 TRBV20-1 TRBD2 few 14 TGCAGTGCTAGTAGCGGGGGTGCCTACAATGAGCAGTTCTTC CSASSGGAYNEQFF
TRBJ2-1 TRBV7-3 . . 16 TGTGCCAGCAGCTCGATGAGGGGCGGAAACTACAATGAGCAGTTCTTC CASSSMRGGNYNEQFF
TRBJ1-4 TRBV6-6 TRBD1 few 17 TGTGCCAGCAGCCCGGACAGGGGATATAACGAAGATGAAAAACTGTTTTTT CASSPDRGYNEDEKLFF
TRBJ1-1 TRBV6-6 TRBD1 few 15 TGTGCCAGCAGTTATTCCGGGACAGGGAACACTGAAGCTTTCTTT CASSYSGTGNTEAFF
TRBJ2-7 TRBV4-2 TRBD2 few 16 TGTGCCAGCAGCCAAGTAGCGGGCGGGTCGGGATACGAGCAGTACTTC CASSQVAGGSGYEQYF
TRBJ2-5 TRBV7-6 . many 16 TGTGCCAGCAGCCCAGATGTGGAGGCGTTGTCGGAGACCCAGTACTTC CASSPDVEALSETQYF
TRBJ2-3 TRBV7-2 TRBD2 many 16 TGTGCCAGCAGCCCCCAGCGGGGGGCCAGCACAGATACGCAGTATTTT CASSPQRGASTDTQYF
TRBJ1-4 TRBV12-3/TRBV12-4 . few 14 TGTGCCAGCAGTTACAGAGCAACTAATGAAAAACTGTTTTTT CASSYRATNEKLFF
TRBJ2-7 TRBV12-5 . . 13 TGTGCTAGGGGCAACCTGACAGTAGACGAGCAGTACTTC CARGNLTVDEQYF
TRBJ2-2 TRBV7-9 . many 13 TGTGCCAGCAGCTTAGCTCCGTCCGGGGAGCTGTTTTTT CASSLAPSGELFF
TRBJ2-3 TRBV9 . . 14 TGTGCCAGCAGCGTAGACACGTCCGCAGATACGCAGTATTTT CASSVDTSADTQYF
TRBJ2-1 TRBV20-1 . few 11 TGCAGTGCTAGTCCACAGGGTGAGCAGTACTTT CSASPQGEQYF
TRBJ2-5 TRBV15 TRBD1 few 16 TGTGCCACCAGCAGAAGTATCGGACAGGGTGTGGATGAGCAGTACTTC CATSRSIGQGVDEQYF
TRBJ1-1 TRBV4-3 . . 15 TGCGCCAGCAGCCAAGATAGCGGTCCGAACACTGAAGCTTTCTTT CASSQDSGPNTEAFF
TRBJ2-7 TRBV19 . . 12 TGTGCCAGTAGTATAGCGATGGGAGAGCAGTACTTC CASSIAMGEQYF
TRBJ1-5 TRBV6-1 TRBD1 . 19 TGTGCCAGCAGTGAATGGAGCGATAGTTTGACAGGGAGCAATCAGCCCCAGCATTTT CASSEWSDSLTGSNQPQHF
TRBJ2-1 TRBV5-6 . . 15 TGTGCCAGCAGGGTGAAGGGGCTCCCATACAATGAGCAGTTCTTC CASRVKGLPYNEQFF
TRBJ2-7 TRBV15 . few 13 TGTGCCACCAGCTCCCGAGACTGGGGTGAGCAGTACTTC CATSSRDWGEQYF
TRBJ1-4 TRBV20-1 TRBD1 . 15 TGCAGTGCTAGAGATAAGGGACAGGGAGGGGAAAAACTGTTTTTT CSARDKGQGGEKLFF
TRBJ2-7 TRBV16 TRBD1 . 16 TGTGCCAGCAGCCAATCCCCTCCGACAGGGGGCTACGAGCAGTACTTC CASSQSPPTGGYEQYF
TRBJ2-1 TRBV18 TRBD1 . 16 TGTGCCAGCTCACCCGGAATGACAGGGGTGGACAATGAGCAGTTCTTC CASSPGMTGVDNEQFF
TRBJ1-1 TRBV7-6 . few 14 TGTGCCAGCAGCTCAGGGATAACAGGGCGTGAAGCTTTCTTT CASSSGITGREAFF
TRBJ1-1 TRBV5-6 . . 12 TGTGCCAACACTCTGGGATACACTGAAGCTTTCTTT CANTLGYTEAFF
TRBJ2-3 TRBV4-3 TRBD1 many 16 TGCGCCAGCAGCCAAGATACAGGGGAGATTACAGATACGCAGTATTTT CASSQDTGEITDTQYF
TRBJ1-4 TRBV10-3 . . 14 TGTGCCATCAGTGAGGACTCAACTAATGAAAAACTGTTTTTT CAISEDSTNEKLFF
TRBJ1-2 TRBV7-2 . . 14 TGTGCCAGCAGCCCGGCGATGGGTCCCGCGGGCTACACCTTC CASSPAMGPAGYTF
TRBJ1-2 TRBV2 . . 13 TGTGCCAGCAGGACCGGGAACCTATATGGCTACACCTTC CASRTGNLYGYTF
TRBJ2-1 TRBV4-1 . . 13 TGCGCCAGCTGCCGAGGACTGGGCGATGAGCAGTTCTTC CASCRGLGDEQFF
TRBJ2-1 TRBV2 TRBD1 . 16 TGTGCCAGCACGAGAGCAGGGGGCCGGTCCTACAATGAGCAGTTCTTC CASTRAGGRSYNEQFF
TRBJ2-6 TRBV28 . . 15 TGTGCCAGCAGCTTACGGGGTACTGGGGCCAACGTCCTGACTTTC CASSLRGTGANVLTF
TRBJ2-2 TRBV29-1 . . 11 TGCAGCGTTCAAGCCACCGGGGAGCTGTTTTTT CSVQATGELFF
TRBJ1-2 TRBV20-1 . many 13 TGCAGCCCACAGAAAACAGGCAACTATGGCTACACCTTC CSPQKTGNYGYTF
TRBJ1-5 TRBV20-1 . . 15 TGCAGTGCTAAAGGGGGGGGGACGGGAAGGCAGCCCCAGCATTTT CSAKGGGTGRQPQHF
TRBJ2-1 TRBV4-1 TRBD2 . 17 TGCGCCAGCAGCCAAGCCCCCAGGCGGGGGGACTACAATGAGCAGTTCTTC CASSQAPRRGDYNEQFF
TRBJ2-7 TRBV20-1 TRBD1 . 15 TGCAGTGCTAGAAACAGGGGGCGATCCTACAATGAGCAGTACTTC CSARNRGRSYNEQYF
TRBJ2-5 TRBV28 . . 12 TGTGCCAGCTGTGAAATACGGGAGACCCAGTACTTC CASCEIRETQYF
TRBJ2-3 TRBV15 TRBD1 few 17 TGTGCCACCAGCCGGTACCGGGACAGGACGTACACAGATACGCAGTATTTT CATSRYRDRTYTDTQYF
TRBJ1-2 TRBV27 TRBD1 many 14 TGTGCCAGCAGTCCACCGGGACAGGGGTACGGCTACACCTTC CASSPPGQGYGYTF
TRBJ2-1 TRBV7-9 . . 16 TGTGCCAGCAGCTCCAAGACAGGAACCTCCTACAATGAGCAGTTCTTC CASSSKTGTSYNEQFF
TRBJ2-7 TRBV12-3/TRBV12-4 TRBD1 . 18 TGTGCCAGCAGTTTGACCCGGACAGGACGAAATACCTACAATGAGCAGTACTTC CASSLTRTGRNTYNEQYF